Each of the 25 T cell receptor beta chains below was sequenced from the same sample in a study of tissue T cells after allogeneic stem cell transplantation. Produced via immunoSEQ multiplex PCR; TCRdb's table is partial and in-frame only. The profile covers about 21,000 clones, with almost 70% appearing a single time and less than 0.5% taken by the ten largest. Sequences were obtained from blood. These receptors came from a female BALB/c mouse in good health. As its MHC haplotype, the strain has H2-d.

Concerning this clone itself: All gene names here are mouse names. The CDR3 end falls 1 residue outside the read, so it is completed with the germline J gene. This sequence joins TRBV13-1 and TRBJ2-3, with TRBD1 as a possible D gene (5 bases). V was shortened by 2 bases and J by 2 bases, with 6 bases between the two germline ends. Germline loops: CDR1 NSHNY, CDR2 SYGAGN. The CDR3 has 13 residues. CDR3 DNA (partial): TGTGCCAGCAGTGACAGGGTTGCAGAAACGCTGTAT. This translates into CASSDRVAETLY. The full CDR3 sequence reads CASSDRVAETLYF.

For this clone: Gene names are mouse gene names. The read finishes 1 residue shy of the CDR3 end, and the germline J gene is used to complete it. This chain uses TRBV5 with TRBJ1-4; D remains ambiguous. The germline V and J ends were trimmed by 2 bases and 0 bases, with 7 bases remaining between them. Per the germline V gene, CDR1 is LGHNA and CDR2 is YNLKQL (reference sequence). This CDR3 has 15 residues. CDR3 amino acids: CASSQSRISNERLFF. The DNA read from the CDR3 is TGTGCCAGCAGCCAATCCAGAATTTCCAACGAAAGATTATTT.

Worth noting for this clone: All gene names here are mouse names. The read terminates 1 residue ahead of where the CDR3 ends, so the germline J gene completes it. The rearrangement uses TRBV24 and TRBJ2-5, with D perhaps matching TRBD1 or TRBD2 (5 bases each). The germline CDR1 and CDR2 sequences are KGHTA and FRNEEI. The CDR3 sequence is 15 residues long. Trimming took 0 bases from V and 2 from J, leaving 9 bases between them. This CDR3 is CASSLYPGLQDTQYF. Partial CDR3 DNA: TGTGCCAGCAGTCTGTATCCGGGGCTCCAAGACACCCAGTAC.

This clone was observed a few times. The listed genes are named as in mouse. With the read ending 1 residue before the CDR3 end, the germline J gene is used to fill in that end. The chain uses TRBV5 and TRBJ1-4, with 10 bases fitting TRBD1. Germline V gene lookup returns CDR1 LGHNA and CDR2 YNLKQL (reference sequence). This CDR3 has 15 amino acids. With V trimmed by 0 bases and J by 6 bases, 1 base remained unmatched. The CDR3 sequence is CASSQEGTGDERLFF. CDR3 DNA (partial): TGTGCCAGCAGCCAAGAAGGGACAGGGGACGAAAGATTATTT.

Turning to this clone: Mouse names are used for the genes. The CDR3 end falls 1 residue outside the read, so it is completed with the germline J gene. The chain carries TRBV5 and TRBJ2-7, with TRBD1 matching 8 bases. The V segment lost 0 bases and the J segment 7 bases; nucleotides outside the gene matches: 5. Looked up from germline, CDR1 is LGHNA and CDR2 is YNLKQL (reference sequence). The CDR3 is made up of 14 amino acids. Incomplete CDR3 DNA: TGTGCCAGCAGCCAAGACGGCAGGGGGCGAGAACAGTAC. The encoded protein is CASSQDGRGREQY. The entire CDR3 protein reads CASSQDGRGREQYF.

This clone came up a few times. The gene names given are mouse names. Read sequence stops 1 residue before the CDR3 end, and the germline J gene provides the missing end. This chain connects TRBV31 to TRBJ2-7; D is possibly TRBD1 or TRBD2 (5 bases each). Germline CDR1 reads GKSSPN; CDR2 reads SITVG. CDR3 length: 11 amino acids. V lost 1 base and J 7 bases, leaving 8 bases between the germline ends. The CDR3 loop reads CAWSRGWEQYF. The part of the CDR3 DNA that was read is TGTGCCTGGAGTCGGGGGTGGGAACAGTAC.

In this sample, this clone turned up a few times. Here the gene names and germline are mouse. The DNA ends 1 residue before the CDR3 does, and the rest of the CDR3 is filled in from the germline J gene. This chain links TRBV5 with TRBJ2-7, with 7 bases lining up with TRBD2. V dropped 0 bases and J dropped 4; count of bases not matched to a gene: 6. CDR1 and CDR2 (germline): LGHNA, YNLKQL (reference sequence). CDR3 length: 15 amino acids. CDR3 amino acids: CASSQDPGGYYEQYF. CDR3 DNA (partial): TGTGCCAGCAGCCAAGATCCTGGGGGTTATTATGAACAGTAC.

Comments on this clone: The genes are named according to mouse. The part of the CDR3 DNA that was read is TGTGCCAGCGGTCAGGACTGGGGGGGCGCGAGTGCAGAAACGCTGTAT. Translating it yields CASGQDWGGASAETLY. The full CDR3 protein is CASGQDWGGASAETLYF. V and J are TRBV13-2 and TRBJ2-3; 13 nucleotides align to TRBD2. With the read ending 1 residue before the CDR3 end, the germline J gene is used to fill in that end. The CDR3 contains 17 residues. Germline V gene lookup returns CDR1 NNHNN and CDR2 SYGAGS (reference sequence). After removal of 4 bases from V and 0 bases from J, the junction contained 5 bases not matched to a gene.

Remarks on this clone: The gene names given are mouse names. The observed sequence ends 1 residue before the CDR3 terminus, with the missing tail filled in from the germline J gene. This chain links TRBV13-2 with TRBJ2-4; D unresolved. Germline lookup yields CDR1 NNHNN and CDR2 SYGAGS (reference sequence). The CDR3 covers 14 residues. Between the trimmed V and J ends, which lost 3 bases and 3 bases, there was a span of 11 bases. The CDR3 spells CASGAPAGQNTLYF. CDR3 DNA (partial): TGTGCCAGCGGTGCCCCGGCCGGACAAAACACCTTGTAC.

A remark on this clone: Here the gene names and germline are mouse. Incomplete CDR3 DNA: TGTGCCAGCAGTAGCAGGACAGGGTCCTATAATTCGCCCCTCTAC. It codes for CASSSRTGSYNSPLY. The full CDR3 reads CASSSRTGSYNSPLYF. This rearrangement joins TRBV19 to TRBJ1-6; TRBD1 matches at 8 bases. The read stops 1 residue short of the end of the CDR3; the missing end is completed from the germline J gene. TRBJ1-6 is reported as an ORF; its role is uncertain. After removal of 3 bases from V and 1 base from J, the junction contained 3 bases not matched to a gene. The germline V gene encodes CDR1 FNHDT and CDR2 SITEND (reference sequence). The CDR3 length is 16 residues.

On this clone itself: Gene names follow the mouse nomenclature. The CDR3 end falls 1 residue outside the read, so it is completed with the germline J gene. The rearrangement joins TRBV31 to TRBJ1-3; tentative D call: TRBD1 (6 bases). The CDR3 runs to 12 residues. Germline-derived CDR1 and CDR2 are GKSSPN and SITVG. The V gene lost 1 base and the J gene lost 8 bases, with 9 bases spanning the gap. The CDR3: CAWSREGDTLYF. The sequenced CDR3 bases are TGTGCCTGGAGTCGGGAGGGGGATACGCTCTAT.

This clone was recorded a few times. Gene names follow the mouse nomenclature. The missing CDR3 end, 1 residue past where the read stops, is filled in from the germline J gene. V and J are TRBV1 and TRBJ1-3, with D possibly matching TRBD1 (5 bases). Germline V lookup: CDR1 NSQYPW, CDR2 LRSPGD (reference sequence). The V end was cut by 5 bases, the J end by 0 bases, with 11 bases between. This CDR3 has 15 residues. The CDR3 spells CTCSQTGLSGNTLYF. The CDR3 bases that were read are TGCACCTGCAGTCAAACAGGCCTTTCTGGAAATACGCTCTAT.

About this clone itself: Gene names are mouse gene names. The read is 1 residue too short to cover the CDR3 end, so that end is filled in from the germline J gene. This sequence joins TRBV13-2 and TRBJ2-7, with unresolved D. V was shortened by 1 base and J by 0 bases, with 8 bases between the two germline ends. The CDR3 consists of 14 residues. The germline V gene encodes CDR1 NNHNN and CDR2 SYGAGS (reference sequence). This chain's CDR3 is CASGDTESSYEQYF. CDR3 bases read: TGTGCCAGCGGTGATACAGAGAGCTCCTATGAACAGTAC.

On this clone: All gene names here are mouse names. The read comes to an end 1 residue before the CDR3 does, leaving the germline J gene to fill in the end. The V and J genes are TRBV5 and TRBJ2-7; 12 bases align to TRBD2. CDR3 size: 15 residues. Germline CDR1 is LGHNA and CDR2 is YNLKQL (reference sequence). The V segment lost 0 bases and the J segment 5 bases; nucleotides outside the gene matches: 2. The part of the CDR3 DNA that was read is TGTGCCAGCAGCCAAGAGAGACTGGGGGGGCATGAACAGTAC. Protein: CASSQERLGGHEQY. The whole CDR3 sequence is CASSQERLGGHEQYF.

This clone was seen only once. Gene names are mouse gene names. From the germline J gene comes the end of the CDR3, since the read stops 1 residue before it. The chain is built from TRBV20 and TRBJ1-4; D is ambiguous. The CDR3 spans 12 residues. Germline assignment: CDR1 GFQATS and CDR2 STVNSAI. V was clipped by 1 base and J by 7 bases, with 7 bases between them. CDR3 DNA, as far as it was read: TGTGGTGCTAGGGGGGAAGCCGAAAGATTATTT. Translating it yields CGARGEAERLF. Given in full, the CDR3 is CGARGEAERLFF.

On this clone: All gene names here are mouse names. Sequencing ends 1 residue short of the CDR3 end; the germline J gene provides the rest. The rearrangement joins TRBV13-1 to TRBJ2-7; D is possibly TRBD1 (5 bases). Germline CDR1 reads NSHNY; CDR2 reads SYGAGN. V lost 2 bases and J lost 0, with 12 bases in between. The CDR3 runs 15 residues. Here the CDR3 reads CASSEQTASSYEQYF. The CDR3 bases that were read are TGTGCCAGCAGTGAGCAGACAGCGAGCTCCTATGAACAGTAC.

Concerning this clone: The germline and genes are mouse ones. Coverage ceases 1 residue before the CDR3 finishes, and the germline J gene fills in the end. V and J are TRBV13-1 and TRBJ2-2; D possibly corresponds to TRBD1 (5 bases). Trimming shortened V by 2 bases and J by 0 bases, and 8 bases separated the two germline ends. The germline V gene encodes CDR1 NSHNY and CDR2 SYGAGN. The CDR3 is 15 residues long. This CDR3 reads CASSEATANTGQLYF. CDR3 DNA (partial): TGTGCCAGCAGTGAAGCGACAGCAAACACCGGGCAGCTCTAC.

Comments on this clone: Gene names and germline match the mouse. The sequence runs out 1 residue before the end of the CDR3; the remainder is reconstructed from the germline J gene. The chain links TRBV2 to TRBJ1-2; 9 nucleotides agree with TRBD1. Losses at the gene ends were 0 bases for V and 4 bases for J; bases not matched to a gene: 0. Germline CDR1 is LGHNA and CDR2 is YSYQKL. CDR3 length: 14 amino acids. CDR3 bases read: TGTGCCAGCAGCCAAGAGGGACAGGGCTCCGACTACACC. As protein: CASSQEGQGSDYT. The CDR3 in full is CASSQEGQGSDYTF. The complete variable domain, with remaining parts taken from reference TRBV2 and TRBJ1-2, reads DPKIIQKPKYLVAVTGSEKILICEQYLGHNAMYWYRQSAKKPLEFMFSYSYQKLMDNQTASSRFQPQSSKKNHLDLQITALKPDDSATYFCASSQEGQGSDYTFGSGTRLLVI.

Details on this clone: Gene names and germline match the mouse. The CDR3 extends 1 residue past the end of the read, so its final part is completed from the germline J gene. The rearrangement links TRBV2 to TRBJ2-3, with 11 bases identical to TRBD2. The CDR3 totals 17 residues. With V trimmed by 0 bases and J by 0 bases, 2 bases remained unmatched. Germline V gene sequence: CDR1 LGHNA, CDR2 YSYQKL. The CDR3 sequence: CASSQEGLGASAETLYF. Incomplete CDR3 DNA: TGTGCCAGCAGCCAAGAGGGACTGGGGGCTAGTGCAGAAACGCTGTAT.

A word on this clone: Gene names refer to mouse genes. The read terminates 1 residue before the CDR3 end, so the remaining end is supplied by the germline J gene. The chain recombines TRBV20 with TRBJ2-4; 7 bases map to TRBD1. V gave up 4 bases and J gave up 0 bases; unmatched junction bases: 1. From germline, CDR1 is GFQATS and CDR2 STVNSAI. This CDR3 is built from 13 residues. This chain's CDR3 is CGAKTGSQNTLYF. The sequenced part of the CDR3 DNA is TGTGGTGCTAAGACAGGGAGTCAAAACACCTTGTAC.

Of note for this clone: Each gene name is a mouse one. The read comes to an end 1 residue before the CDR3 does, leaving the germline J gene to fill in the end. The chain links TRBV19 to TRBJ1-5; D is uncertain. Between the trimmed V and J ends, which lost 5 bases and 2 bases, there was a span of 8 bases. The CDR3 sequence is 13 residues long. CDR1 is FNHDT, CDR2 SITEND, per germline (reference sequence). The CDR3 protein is CASSPRHNQAPLF. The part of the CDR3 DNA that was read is TGTGCCAGCAGCCCCCGGCACAACCAGGCTCCGCTT.

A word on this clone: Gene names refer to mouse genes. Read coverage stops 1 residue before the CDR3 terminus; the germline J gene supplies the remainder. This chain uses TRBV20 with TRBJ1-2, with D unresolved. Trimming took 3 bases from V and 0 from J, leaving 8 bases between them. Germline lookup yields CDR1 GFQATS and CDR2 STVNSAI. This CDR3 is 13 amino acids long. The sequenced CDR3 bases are TGTGGTGCTAGAGTCCGGGCAAACTCCGACTACACC. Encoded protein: CGARVRANSDYT. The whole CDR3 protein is CGARVRANSDYTF.

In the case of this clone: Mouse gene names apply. The CDR3 bases that were read are TGTGCCAGCAGATCAACCGGGACAACAAACACCGGGCAGCTCTAC. Translation gives CASRSTGTTNTGQLY. The CDR3 in its entirety is CASRSTGTTNTGQLYF. This chain connects TRBV13-3 to TRBJ2-2, with D tentatively TRBD1 (6 bases). Read coverage stops 1 residue before the CDR3 terminus; the germline J gene supplies the remainder. V lost 5 bases, J lost 0 bases, and 14 bases lay in between. The CDR3 is 16 amino acids. Germline assignment: CDR1 NNHDY and CDR2 SYVADS.

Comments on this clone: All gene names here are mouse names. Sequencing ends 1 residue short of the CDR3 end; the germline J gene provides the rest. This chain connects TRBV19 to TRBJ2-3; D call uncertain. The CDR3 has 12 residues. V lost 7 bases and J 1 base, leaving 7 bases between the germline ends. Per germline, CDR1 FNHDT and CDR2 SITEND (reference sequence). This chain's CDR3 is CASQQGAETLYF. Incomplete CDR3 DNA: TGTGCCAGCCAGCAGGGTGCAGAAACGCTGTAT.

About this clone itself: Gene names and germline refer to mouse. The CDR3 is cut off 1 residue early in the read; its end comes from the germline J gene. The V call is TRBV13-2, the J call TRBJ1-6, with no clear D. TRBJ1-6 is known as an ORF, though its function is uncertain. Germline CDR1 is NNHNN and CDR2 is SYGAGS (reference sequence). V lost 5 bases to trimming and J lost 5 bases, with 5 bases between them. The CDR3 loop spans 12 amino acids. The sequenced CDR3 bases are TGTGCCAGCGGCCGAGATAATTCGCCCCTCTAC. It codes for CASGRDNSPLY. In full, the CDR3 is CASGRDNSPLYF.